Reported below is one T cell receptor beta chain. The antigen remains unidentified. CDR3 size: 16 residues. V lost 0 bases, J lost 8 bases, and 7 bases stayed unmatched. Primers: 60 Vbeta forward and 13 Jbeta reverse. As handled by the study authors: There were some 87 million unique TCR beta chains by a later count, and approximately 10 million of them were shared. Sequencing used immunoSEQ multiplex PCR; TCRdb keeps in-frame clones, though not all of them. That table furnishes V, J and clone size, whereas the DNA furnished D and trimming. The data hold about 180,000 clones, with more than 75% observed a single time. This entry comes from a study of cytomegalovirus exposure and HLA in healthy donors. Study-level findings and limits: CMV serostatus alone was available as immune exposure information. It was assumed in the presence/absence analyses that sequencing depth was roughly uniform across donors.

Sequences were obtained from PBMCs. The receptor's source is a middle-aged man in good health and CMV-seronegative. The genes are TRBV23-1 and TRBJ2-1; 10 positions agree with TRBD1. TRBV23-1 belongs to the ORF category, with a function that is uncertain. The CDR3 region is CASSQSMDRGKDEQFF. The CDR3 DNA reads as TGCGCCAGCAGTCAATCGATGGACAGGGGGAAGGATGAGCAGTTCTTC.